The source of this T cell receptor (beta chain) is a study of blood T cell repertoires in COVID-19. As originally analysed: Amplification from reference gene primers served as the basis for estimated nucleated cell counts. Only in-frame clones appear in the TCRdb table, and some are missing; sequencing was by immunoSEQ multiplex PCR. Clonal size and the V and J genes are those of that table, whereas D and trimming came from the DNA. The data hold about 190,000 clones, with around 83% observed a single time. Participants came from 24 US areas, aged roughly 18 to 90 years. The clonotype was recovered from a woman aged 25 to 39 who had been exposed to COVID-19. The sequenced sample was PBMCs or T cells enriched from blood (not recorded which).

The CDR3 sequence is CASSQGRGAYNEQFF. DNA for the CDR3: TGCGCCAGCAGCCAAGGGCGGGGAGCCTACAATGAGCAGTTCTTC. This rearrangement joins TRBV4-3 to TRBJ2-1, with D perhaps TRBD2 (6 bases). The CDR3 loop spans 15 amino acids. Trimming shortened V by 1 base and J by 2 bases, and 9 bases separated the two germline ends. Germline V lookup: CDR1 LGHNA, CDR2 YSLEER.